This T cell receptor beta chain came from a study of vaccination and CD4 T cells after COVID-19. Study-wide background: Convalescent persons amounted to six males plus four females, two of whom were Hispanic. Post-COVID samples had a sampling time that fell a median around 100 days after diagnosis (range 35 to 161). Treatment of control cultures consisted of a CEFX pool, an HIV-1 Nef pool, or no peptide. Study-level points and caveats: Reactive clonotype counts went from median around 20 after infection to some 40 after vaccination, nonsignificantly.

Deletions cut 0 bases from V and 0 bases from J, with 9 bases between. The CDR3 contains 15 residues. Germline values: CDR1 SGHNT, CDR2 YYREEE (reference sequence). This clonotype was seen only a few times. Its specificity is unknown. An Oncomine TCR Beta short-read assay was used to sequence the DNA from cultured CD4+ T cells. TCRdb ran MiXCR on the PCR reads and lists one entry per CDR3 protein. The table includes approximately 16,000 distinct CDR3 sequences, approximately 77% detected once. Indicated treatment: 10-day PBMC culture with coronavirus spike peptide pools or control peptides (ViraFEST assay).

The sequencing used CD4+ T cells from blood, cultured in vitro, collected after SARS-CoV-2 vaccination. The TCR was taken from a human donor who received a COVID-19 vaccine. The rearrangement links TRBV5-4 to TRBJ1-1, with a tentative D call TRBD1 (5 bases). CDR3 sequence: CASSLEGAMNTEAFF. The CDR3 DNA follows: TGTGCCAGCAGCTTGGAAGGGGCCATGAACACTGAAGCTTTCTTT.